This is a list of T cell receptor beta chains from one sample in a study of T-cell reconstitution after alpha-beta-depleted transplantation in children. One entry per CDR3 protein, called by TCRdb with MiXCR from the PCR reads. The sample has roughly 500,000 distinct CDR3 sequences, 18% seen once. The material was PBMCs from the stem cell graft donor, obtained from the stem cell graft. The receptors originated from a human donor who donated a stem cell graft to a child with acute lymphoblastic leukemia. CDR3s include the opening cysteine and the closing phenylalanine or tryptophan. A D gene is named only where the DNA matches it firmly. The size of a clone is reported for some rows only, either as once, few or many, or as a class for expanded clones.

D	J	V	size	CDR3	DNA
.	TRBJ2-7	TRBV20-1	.	CSASGVRSGEQYF	TGCAGTGCTAGCGGGGTTCGATCCGGCGAGCAGTACTTC
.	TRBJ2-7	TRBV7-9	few	CASSAQGGYEQYF	TGTGCCAGCAGCGCGCAGGGAGGCTACGAGCAGTACTTC
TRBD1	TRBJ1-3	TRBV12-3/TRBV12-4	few	CASSWGQGGITGNTIYF	TGTGCCAGCAGCTGGGGACAGGGAGGAATTACTGGAAACACCATATATTTT
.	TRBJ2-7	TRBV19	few	CASSMNGGYEQYF	TGTGCCAGTAGTATGAACGGGGGTTACGAGCAGTACTTC
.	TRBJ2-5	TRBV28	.	CASSPTGKYQETQYF	TGTGCCAGCAGTCCGACAGGAAAGTACCAAGAGACCCAGTACTTC
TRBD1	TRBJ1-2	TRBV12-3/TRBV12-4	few	CASSFGTGVPSNYGYTF	TGTGCCAGCAGTTTTGGGACAGGCGTACCTTCTAACTATGGCTACACCTTC
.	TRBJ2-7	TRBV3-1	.	CASSQDTSAYEQYF	TGTGCCAGCAGCCAGGACACGTCAGCCTACGAGCAGTACTTC
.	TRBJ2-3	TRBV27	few	CASRDSYTDTQYF	TGTGCCAGCCGGGACTCATACACAGATACGCAGTATTTT
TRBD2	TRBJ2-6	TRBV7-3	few	CASSLTSGKTGANVLTF	TGTGCCAGCAGCTTAACTAGCGGGAAGACTGGGGCCAACGTCCTGACTTTC
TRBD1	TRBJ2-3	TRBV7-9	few	CASSLGPEGAWTDTQYF	TGTGCCAGCAGCTTAGGGCCCGAGGGGGCTTGGACAGATACGCAGTATTTT
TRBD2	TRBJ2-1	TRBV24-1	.	CATSDTRLAGLSYNEQFF	TGTGCCACCAGTGATACTCGACTAGCGGGCCTGTCCTACAATGAGCAGTTCTTC
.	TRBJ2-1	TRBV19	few	CASSIFGGNEQFF	TGTGCCAGTAGTATATTTGGGGGGAATGAGCAGTTCTTC
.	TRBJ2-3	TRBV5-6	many	CASSLVSDTDTQYF	TGTGCCAGCAGCTTGGTTTCCGACACAGATACGCAGTATTTT
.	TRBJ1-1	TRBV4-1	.	CASSQDLGDTEAFF	TGCGCCAGCAGCCAAGATCTGGGGGACACTGAAGCTTTCTTT
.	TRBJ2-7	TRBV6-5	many	CASSPSRSSSYEQYF	TGTGCCAGCAGCCCGTCCCGTTCAAGCTCCTACGAGCAGTACTTC
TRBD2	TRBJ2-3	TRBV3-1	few	CASSHPRERGSTDTQYF	TGTGCCAGCAGCCACCCTAGAGAGCGGGGGAGCACAGATACGCAGTATTTT
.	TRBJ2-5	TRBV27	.	CASTDVRETQYF	TGTGCCAGCACGGACGTGAGAGAGACCCAGTACTTC
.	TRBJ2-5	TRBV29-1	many	CSVEGREETQYF	TGCAGCGTTGAAGGCCGGGAAGAGACCCAGTACTTC
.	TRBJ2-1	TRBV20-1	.	CSATLTGGDYNEQFF	TGCAGTGCCACCTTAACCGGGGGAGACTACAATGAGCAGTTCTTC
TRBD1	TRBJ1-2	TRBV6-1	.	CASSQTPGTGLGGYTF	TGTGCCAGCAGCCAAACCCCAGGGACAGGGCTAGGTGGCTACACCTTC
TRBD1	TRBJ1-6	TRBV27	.	CASSWDRESPLHF	TGTGCCAGCAGTTGGGACAGGGAATCACCCCTCCACTTT
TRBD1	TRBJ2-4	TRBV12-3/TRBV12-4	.	CASKKTGQGASGDIQYF	TGTGCCAGCAAAAAGACAGGACAGGGGGCATCAGGGGACATTCAGTACTTC
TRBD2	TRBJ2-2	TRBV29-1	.	CSAVSGRTNTGELFF	TGCAGCGCTGTAAGCGGGAGGACGAACACCGGGGAGCTGTTTTTT
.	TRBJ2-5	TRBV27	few	CASSLGARGTQYF	TGTGCCAGCAGTTTAGGCGCAAGAGGGACCCAGTACTTC
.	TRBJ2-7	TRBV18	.	CASSPPVGVRAF	TGTGCCAGCTCACCACCGGTGGGGGTCAGGGCGTTC
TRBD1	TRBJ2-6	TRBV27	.	CASSSLTTGSGANVLTF	TGTGCCAGCAGTTCACTAACGACAGGGTCTGGGGCCAACGTCCTGACTTTC
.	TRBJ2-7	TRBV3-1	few	CASTRGTLGYEQYF	TGTGCCAGCACCCGAGGAACTCTAGGCTACGAGCAGTACTTC
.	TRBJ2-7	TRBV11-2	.	CASSLTLGGGLYEQYF	TGTGCCAGCAGCTTAACGCTTGGAGGGGGACTCTACGAGCAGTACTTC
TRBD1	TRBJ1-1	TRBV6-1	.	CASLAGTGITEAFF	TGTGCCAGTTTAGCCGGGACAGGTATCACTGAAGCTTTCTTT
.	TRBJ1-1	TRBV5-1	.	CASSLAPGDTEAFF	TGCGCCAGCAGCTTGGCCCCAGGGGACACTGAAGCTTTCTTT
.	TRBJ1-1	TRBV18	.	CASSYDTPGEAFF	TGTGCCAGCTCATACGACACCCCCGGTGAAGCTTTCTTT
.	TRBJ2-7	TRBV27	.	CASSPRQSAYEQYF	TGTGCCAGCAGTCCCCGACAGAGCGCCTACGAGCAGTACTTC
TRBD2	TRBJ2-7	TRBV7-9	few	CASSLGGIAGDEQYF	TGTGCCAGCAGCTTAGGGGGAATAGCGGGAGACGAGCAGTACTTC
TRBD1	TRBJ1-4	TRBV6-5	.	CASSSRQGPNEKLFF	TGTGCCAGCAGTTCCAGACAGGGTCCTAATGAAAAACTGTTTTTT
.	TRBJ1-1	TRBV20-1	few	CRSQLNTEAFF	TGCAGGAGTCAGCTGAACACTGAAGCTTTCTTT
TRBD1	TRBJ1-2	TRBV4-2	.	CASTHGQGYGYTF	TGTGCCAGCACCCACGGACAGGGCTATGGCTACACCTTC
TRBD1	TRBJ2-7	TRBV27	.	CASSDLMRQGVSYEQYF	TGTGCCAGCAGCGACCTCATGCGACAGGGGGTAAGCTACGAGCAGTACTTC
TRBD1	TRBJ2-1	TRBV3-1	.	CATSPLTGVISYNEQFF	TGTGCCACCAGCCCATTGACAGGGGTGATCTCCTACAATGAGCAGTTCTTC
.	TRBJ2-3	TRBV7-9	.	CASSLADTTDTQYF	TGTGCCAGCAGCTTAGCGGACACCACAGATACGCAGTATTTT
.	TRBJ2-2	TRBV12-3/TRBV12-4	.	CASIPSHRTTPGELFF	TGTGCCAGCATTCCAAGCCACAGGACCACCCCCGGGGAGCTGTTTTTT
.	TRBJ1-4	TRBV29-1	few	CSVGGTEKLFF	TGCAGCGTTGGGGGGACTGAAAAACTGTTTTTT
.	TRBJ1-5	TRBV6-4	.	CASSDGYSNQPQHF	TGTGCCAGCAGTGACGGGTATAGCAATCAGCCCCAGCATTTT
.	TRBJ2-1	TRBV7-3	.	CASSLNVDEQFF	TGTGCCAGCAGCTTAAACGTGGATGAGCAGTTCTTC
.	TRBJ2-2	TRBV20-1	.	CSASAGYWTGELFF	TGCAGTGCTAGCGCTGGGTATTGGACCGGGGAGCTGTTTTTT
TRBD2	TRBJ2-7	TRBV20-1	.	CSAHLAGVTYEQYF	TGCAGTGCACACCTAGCGGGAGTCACCTACGAGCAGTACTTC
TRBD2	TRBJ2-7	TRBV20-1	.	CSALLAGISYEQYF	TGCAGTGCTCTTCTAGCGGGAATATCCTACGAGCAGTACTTC
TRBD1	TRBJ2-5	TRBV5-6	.	CASSFLQTGDRAGKTQYF	TGTGCCAGCAGCTTCCTCCAAACTGGCGACAGGGCCGGAAAGACCCAGTACTTC
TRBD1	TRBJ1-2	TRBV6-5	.	CASSYSIQGAGGYTF	TGTGCCAGCAGTTACTCGATACAGGGGGCCGGTGGCTACACCTTC
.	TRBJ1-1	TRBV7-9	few	CASSFRTGTEAFF	TGTGCCAGCAGCTTTCGGACTGGCACTGAAGCTTTCTTT
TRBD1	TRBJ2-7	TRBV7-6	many	CASSSFDRGPYEQYF	TGTGCCAGCAGCTCGTTTGACAGGGGACCCTACGAGCAGTACTTC
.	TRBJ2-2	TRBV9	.	CASSVDGVGGTGELFF	TGTGCCAGCAGCGTAGACGGGGTGGGGGGCACCGGGGAGCTGTTTTTT
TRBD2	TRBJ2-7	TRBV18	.	CASSRDTGGSEQYF	TGTGCCAGCTCGCGGGATACGGGAGGATCCGAGCAGTACTTC
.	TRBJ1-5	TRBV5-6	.	CASSLVRAEDQPQHF	TGTGCCAGCAGCTTGGTTAGGGCAGAGGATCAGCCCCAGCATTTT
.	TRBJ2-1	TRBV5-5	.	CASSLVPGLGYNEQFF	TGTGCCAGCAGCTTGGTCCCGGGTCTCGGCTACAATGAGCAGTTCTTC
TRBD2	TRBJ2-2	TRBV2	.	CASSDPIAGVTGELFF	TGTGCCAGCAGTGATCCCATAGCGGGAGTGACCGGGGAGCTGTTTTTT
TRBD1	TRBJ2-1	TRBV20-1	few	CSAPDRGRARGVINEQFF	TGCAGTGCCCCGGACAGGGGTAGGGCCCGAGGCGTAATCAATGAGCAGTTCTTC
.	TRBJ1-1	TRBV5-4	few	CASSLRGPGQPNTEAFF	TGTGCCAGCAGCTTGAGGGGTCCGGGACAACCGAACACTGAAGCTTTCTTT